Listed here are 3 T cell receptor beta chains from one sample, sequenced in a study of PD-L1 blockade in urothelial cancer. Only in-frame clones appear in the TCRdb table, and some are missing; sequencing was by immunoSEQ multiplex PCR. This sample has around 130,000 clones, with roughly 83% found just once. The time point: pretreatment peripheral blood. The sample here was PBMCs, taken around atezolizumab (anti-PD-L1) treatment. The receptors were sampled from a man aged 45-60 years with urothelial cancer.

This chain uses TRBV14 with TRBJ2-1; perhaps TRBD2 as D (5 bases). The V end lost 0 bases, the J end lost 4 bases, and 13 bases lay between the germline ends. The length of the CDR3 is 16 residues. Germline V gives CDR1 SGHDN, CDR2 FVKESK. The CDR3 bases are TGTGCCAGCAGCCAAGATGAGGGAGAGTGGTACAATGAGCAGTTCTTC. As protein: CASSQDEGEWYNEQFF.

The rearrangement links TRBV11-3 to TRBJ1-1, with D perhaps TRBD1 (5 bases). V was pared by 3 bases and J by 1 base, with 6 bases between. The germline V gene has CDR1 SGHNT and CDR2 YENEEA. The CDR3 runs 13 residues. CDR3 protein: CASSFQGNTEAFF. In DNA form, the CDR3 reads TGTGCCAGCAGCTTTCAGGGGAACACTGAAGCTTTCTTT.

The chain links TRBV5-1 to TRBJ2-2; D is ambiguous. The V gene's germline CDR1 is SGHRS and CDR2 YFSETQ. The CDR3 is 15 amino acids. V gave up 0 bases and J gave up 0 bases, with 6 bases separating them. CDR3 nucleotides: TGCGCCAGCAGCTTGGGCACTTCGAACACCGGGGAGCTGTTTTTT. Amino acid sequence: CASSLGTSNTGELFF.